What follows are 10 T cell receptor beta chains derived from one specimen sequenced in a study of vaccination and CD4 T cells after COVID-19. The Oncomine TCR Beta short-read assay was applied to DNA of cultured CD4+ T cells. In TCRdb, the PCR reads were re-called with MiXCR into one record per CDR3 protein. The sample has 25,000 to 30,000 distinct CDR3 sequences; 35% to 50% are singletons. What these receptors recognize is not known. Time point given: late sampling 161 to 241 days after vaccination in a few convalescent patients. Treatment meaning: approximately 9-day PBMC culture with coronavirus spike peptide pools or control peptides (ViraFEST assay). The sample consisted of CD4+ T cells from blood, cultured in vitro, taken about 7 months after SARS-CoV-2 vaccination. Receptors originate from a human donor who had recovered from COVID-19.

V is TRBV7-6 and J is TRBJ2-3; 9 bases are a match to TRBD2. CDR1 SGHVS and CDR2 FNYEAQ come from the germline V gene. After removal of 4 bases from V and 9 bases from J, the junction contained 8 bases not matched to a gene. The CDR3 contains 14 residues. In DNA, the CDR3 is TGTGCCAGCAGCTATACCGAGACTAGCGGCACGCAGTATTTT. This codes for CASSYTETSGTQYF.

The CDR3 coding sequence is TGTGCCACCAGTGATCCAAACGTCGTCACCGGGGAGCTGTTTTTT. This translates into CATSDPNVVTGELFF. The chain couples TRBV24-1 to TRBJ2-2, with unresolved D. Germline CDR1 and CDR2: KGHDR and SFDVKD. This CDR3 is 15 amino acids long. Trimming shortened V by 3 bases and J by 4 bases, and 11 bases separated the two germline ends.

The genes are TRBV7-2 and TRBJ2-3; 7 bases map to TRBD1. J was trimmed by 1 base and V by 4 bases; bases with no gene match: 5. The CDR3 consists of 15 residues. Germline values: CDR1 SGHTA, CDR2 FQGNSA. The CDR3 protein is CASSSQGIRTDTQYF. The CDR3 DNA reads TGTGCCAGCAGCTCACAGGGGATACGCACAGATACGCAGTATTTT.

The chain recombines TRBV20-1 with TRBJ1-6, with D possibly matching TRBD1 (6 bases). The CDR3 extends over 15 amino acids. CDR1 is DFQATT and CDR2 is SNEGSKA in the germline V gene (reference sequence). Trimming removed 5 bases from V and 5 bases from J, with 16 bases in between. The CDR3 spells CSAARGTANNSPLHF. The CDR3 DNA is TGCAGTGCTGCGAGGGGGACTGCGAATAATTCACCCCTCCACTTT.

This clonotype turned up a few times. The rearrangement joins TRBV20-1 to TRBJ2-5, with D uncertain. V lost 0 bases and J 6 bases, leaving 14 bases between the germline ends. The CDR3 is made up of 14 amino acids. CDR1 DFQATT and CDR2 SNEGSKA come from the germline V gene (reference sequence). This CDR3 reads CSAREDGSVQTQYF. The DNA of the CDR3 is TGCAGTGCTAGAGAGGACGGGTCCGTGCAGACCCAGTACTTC.

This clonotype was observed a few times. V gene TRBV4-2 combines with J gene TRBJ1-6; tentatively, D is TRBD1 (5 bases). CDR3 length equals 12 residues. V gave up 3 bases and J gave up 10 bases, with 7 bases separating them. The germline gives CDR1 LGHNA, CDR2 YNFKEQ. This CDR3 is CASSQDISPLHF. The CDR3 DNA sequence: TGTGCCAGCAGCCAGGACATCTCACCCCTCCACTTT.

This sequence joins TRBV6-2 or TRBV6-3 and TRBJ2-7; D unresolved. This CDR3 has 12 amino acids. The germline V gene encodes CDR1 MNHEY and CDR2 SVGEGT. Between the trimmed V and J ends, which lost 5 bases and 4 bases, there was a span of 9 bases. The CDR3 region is CASSKTRYEQYF. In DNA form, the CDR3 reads TGTGCCAGCAGTAAAACCAGATACGAGCAGTACTTC.

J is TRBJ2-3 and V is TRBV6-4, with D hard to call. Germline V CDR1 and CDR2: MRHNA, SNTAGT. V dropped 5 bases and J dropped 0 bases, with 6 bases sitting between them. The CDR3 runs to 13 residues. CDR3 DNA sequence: TGTGCCAGCAGTCTGACTAGCACAGATACGCAGTATTTT. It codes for CASSLTSTDTQYF.

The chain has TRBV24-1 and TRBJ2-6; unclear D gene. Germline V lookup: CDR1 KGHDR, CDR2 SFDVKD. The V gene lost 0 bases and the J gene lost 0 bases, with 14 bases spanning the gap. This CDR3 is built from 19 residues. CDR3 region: CATSDLYPYPSSGANVLTF. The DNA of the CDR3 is TGTGCCACCAGTGATTTGTATCCGTACCCCAGCTCTGGGGCCAACGTCCTGACTTTC.

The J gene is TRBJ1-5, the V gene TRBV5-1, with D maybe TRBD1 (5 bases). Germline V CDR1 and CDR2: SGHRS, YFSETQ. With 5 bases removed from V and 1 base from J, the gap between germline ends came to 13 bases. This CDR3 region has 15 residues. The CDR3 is CASSLKTASNQPQHF. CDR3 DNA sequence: TGCGCCAGCAGTCTGAAGACAGCCAGCAATCAGCCCCAGCATTTT.